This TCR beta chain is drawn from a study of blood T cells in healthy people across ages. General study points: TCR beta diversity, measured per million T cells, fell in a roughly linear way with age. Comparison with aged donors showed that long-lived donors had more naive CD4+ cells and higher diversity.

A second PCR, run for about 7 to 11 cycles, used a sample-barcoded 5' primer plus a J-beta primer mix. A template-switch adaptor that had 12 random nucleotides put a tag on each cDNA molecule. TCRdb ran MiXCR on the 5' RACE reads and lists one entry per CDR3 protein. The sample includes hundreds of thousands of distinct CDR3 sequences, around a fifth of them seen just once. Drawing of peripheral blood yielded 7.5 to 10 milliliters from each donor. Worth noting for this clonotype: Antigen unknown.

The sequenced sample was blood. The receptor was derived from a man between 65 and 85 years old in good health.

In nucleotides, the CDR3 is TGTGCCAGCAGTTTTTTAAGCTCCTACGAGCAGTACTTC. Amino acid sequence: CASSFLSSYEQYF. This rearrangement joins TRBV27 to TRBJ2-7; D unclear. V dropped 3 bases and J dropped 0 bases, with 6 bases sitting between them. This CDR3 is built from 13 residues. Germline-derived CDR1 and CDR2 are MNHEY and SMNVEV (reference sequence).